This TCR beta chain was recorded in a study of glioma-infiltrating T cells after dendritic cell vaccination. Study-level background: Glioblastoma patients came from Phase I and II dendritic cell vaccination trials.

The immunoSEQ assay amplified TCRB CDR3 from up to roughly 2 ug DNA. Sequenced by immunoSEQ multiplex PCR; TCRdb stores in-frame clones only, minus some. The top ten clones hold roughly 2.8% of a sample with roughly 100,000 clones, around 90% of them seen once. This CDR3 is built from 14 residues. Germline lookup yields CDR1 LNHDA and CDR2 SQIVND (reference sequence). With 1 base removed from V and 11 bases from J, the gap between germline ends came to 12 bases. Time point specified: after dendritic cell vaccination, including at tumor progression/relapse. The source is a human donor with glioblastoma. The source was blood, collected after dendritic cell vaccination. This rearrangement joins TRBV19 to TRBJ1-6; no reliable D call. CDR3 in DNA: TGTGCCAGTAGTATAGGTCTCCCCCGTCCACCCCTCCACTTT. Encoded protein: CASSIGLPRPPLHF.